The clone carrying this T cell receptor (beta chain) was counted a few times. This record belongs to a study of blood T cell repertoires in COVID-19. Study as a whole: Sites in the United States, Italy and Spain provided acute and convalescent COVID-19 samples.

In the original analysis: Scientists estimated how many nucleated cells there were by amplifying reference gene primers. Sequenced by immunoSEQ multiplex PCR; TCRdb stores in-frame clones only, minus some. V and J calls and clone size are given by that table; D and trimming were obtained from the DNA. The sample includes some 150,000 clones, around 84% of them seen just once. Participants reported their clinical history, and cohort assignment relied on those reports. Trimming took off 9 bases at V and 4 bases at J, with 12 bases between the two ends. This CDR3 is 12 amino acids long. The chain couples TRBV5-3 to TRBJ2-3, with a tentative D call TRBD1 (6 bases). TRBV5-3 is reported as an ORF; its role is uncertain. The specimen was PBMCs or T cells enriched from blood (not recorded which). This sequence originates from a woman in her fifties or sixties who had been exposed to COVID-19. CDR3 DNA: TGTGCCAAAGGGGGTAAGGCAGATACGCAGTATTTT. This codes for CAKGGKADTQYF.